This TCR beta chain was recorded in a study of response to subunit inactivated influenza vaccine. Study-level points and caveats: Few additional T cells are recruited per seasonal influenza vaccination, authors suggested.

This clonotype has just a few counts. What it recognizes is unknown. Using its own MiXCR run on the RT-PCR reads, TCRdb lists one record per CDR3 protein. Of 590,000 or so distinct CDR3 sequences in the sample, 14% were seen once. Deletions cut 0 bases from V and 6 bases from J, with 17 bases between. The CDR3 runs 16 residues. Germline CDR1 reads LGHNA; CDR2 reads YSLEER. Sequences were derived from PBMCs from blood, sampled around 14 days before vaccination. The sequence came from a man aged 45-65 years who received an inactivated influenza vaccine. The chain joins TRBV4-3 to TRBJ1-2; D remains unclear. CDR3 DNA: TGCGCCAGCAGCCAAGATGCGGACTCCTACGGGGATGGCTACACCTTC. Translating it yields CASSQDADSYGDGYTF.